Following are 29 T cell receptor beta chains from one sample sequenced in a study of OX40 agonist ivuxolimab in advanced cancers. Data came from immunoSEQ multiplex PCR; TCRdb stores just in-frame clones and leaves some out. The table shows about 64,000 clones, with roughly nine tenths occurring only once. The sequenced sample was CD4+ or CD8+ T cells sorted from blood, obtained in a trial of the OX40 agonist ivuxolimab. The source is an adult with an advanced solid tumor such as melanoma, head and neck, liver or kidney cancer.

V and J are TRBV6-1 and TRBJ2-5; D unresolved. This CDR3 spans 16 amino acids. Trimming shortened V by 3 bases and J by 7 bases, and 21 bases separated the two germline ends. Germline-derived CDR1 and CDR2 are MNHNS and SASEGT. For the CDR3, the DNA is TGTGCCAGCAGTGAGATCCACGGGCCCTACCTCACGACCCAGTACTTC. It yields the protein CASSEIHGPYLTTQYF.

CDR3 in DNA: TGTGCCAGCAGTTTTTCCGGAGGCCTTGGGAGCTTGCAAGAGACCCAGTACTTC. Translating gives CASSFSGGLGSLQETQYF. The chain recombines TRBV28 with TRBJ2-5, with a possible D match to TRBD2 (5 bases). Germline V gene data show CDR1 as MDHEN and CDR2 as SYDVKM. V lost 3 bases and J 2 bases, leaving 22 bases between the germline ends. CDR3 length: 18 residues.

The CDR3 region has the DNA TGCGCCAGCAGCTTGGCCTCCTTCCGGGACAGGGGTTCACCCCTCCACTTT. It is translated as CASSLASFRDRGSPLHF. V is TRBV5-1 and J is TRBJ1-6, with 10 nucleotides matching TRBD1. Trimming removed 0 bases from V and 9 bases from J; junction bases left unmatched: 9. Germline CDR1 and CDR2: SGHRS and YFSETQ. The CDR3 covers 17 residues.

The chain combines TRBV2 with TRBJ1-1; 10 nucleotides agree with TRBD1. V lost 6 bases, J lost 1 base, and 5 bases stayed unmatched. Germline V gene lookup returns CDR1 SNHLY and CDR2 FYNNEI. This CDR3 comprises 15 residues. The CDR3 protein is CASSRDRGWNTEAFF. The CDR3, as DNA: TGTGCCAGCAGCCGGGACAGGGGTTGGAACACTGAAGCTTTCTTT.

This chain joins TRBV28 and TRBJ2-3, with a tentative D call TRBD2 (6 bases). V shed 5 bases and J shed 1 base, with 10 bases lying between them. The CDR3 has 14 residues. CDR1 MDHEN and CDR2 SYDVKM come from the germline V gene. In nucleotides, the CDR3 is TGTGCCAGCAGTAGGGACTCCGGCACAGATACGCAGTATTTT. Its translation is CASSRDSGTDTQYF.

About this clone itself: The identical CDR3 is also encoded by other nucleotide sequences in the sample. The chain combines TRBV27 with TRBJ2-7; D call uncertain. Trimming removed 2 bases from V and 2 bases from J, with 13 bases in between. Germline V gene sequence: CDR1 MNHEY, CDR2 SMNVEV (reference sequence). This CDR3 has 15 residues. CDR3 nucleotides: TGTGCCAGCAGTTTAGACGGCCGGCCAGCCTACGAGCAGTACTTC. Its translation: CASSLDGRPAYEQYF.

The chain joins TRBV20-1 to TRBJ1-5; possible D gene TRBD1, 6 bases. Trimming pared 2 bases from V and 11 bases from J, leaving 10 bases between. The CDR3 totals 11 residues. The germline V gene encodes CDR1 DFQATT and CDR2 SNEGSKA (reference sequence). The CDR3 DNA reads as TGCAGTGCTAGACGGGGGGACACCCAGCATTTT. This codes for CSARRGDTQHF.

The gene calls are TRBV10-3 and TRBJ2-3, with 9 bases fitting TRBD1. Germline CDR1 reads ENHRY; CDR2 reads SYGVKD. The length of the CDR3 is 16 residues. Unmatched junction bases numbered 6, after V lost 5 bases and J lost 0 bases. The CDR3 protein is CAISRTGDPSTDTQYF. The CDR3 bases are TGTGCCATCAGTAGGACAGGGGACCCTAGCACAGATACGCAGTATTTT.

The genes are TRBV6-6 and TRBJ1-1, with TRBD1 as a possible D gene (5 bases). This CDR3 spans 16 amino acids. V lost 2 bases, J lost 3 bases, and 16 bases lay in between. Per germline, CDR1 MNHNY and CDR2 SVGAGI (reference sequence). CDR3 protein: CASSYDGRLGDTEAFF. DNA of the CDR3: TGTGCCAGCAGTTACGACGGGCGTTTGGGGGACACTGAAGCTTTCTTT.

The V call is TRBV5-1, the J call TRBJ1-1; tentative D call: TRBD1 (6 bases). The CDR3 totals 16 residues. V lost 4 bases to trimming and J lost 1 base, with 17 bases between them. Germline assignment: CDR1 SGHRS and CDR2 YFSETQ. CDR3 coding DNA: TGCGCCAGCAGCCCCTTTAAGGACAGAGGGAACACTGAAGCTTTCTTT. Amino acid sequence: CASSPFKDRGNTEAFF.

This sequence joins TRBV19 and TRBJ2-6, with D maybe TRBD2 (6 bases). The CDR3 length is 17 residues. Trimming shortened V by 6 bases and J by 3 bases, and 18 bases separated the two germline ends. The germline V gene has CDR1 LNHDA and CDR2 SQIVND (reference sequence). CDR3 nucleotides: TGTGCCAGTAGCCCCTGGAGGGTCTCACTTGGGGCCAACGTCCTGACTTTC. It yields the protein CASSPWRVSLGANVLTF.

The chain combines TRBV9 with TRBJ2-5, with D possibly being TRBD1 or TRBD2 (6 bases each). V lost 3 bases and J 5 bases, leaving 20 bases between the germline ends. Germline-derived CDR1 and CDR2 are SGDLS and YYNGEE. The CDR3 consists of 16 residues. The CDR3 reads CASSAQGLDPRETQYF. The CDR3 DNA reads as TGTGCCAGCAGCGCACAGGGACTGGACCCGAGGGAGACCCAGTACTTC.

The chain recombines TRBV28 with TRBJ2-1; 11 bases fit TRBD2. Trimming cost V 6 bases and J 3 bases; bases outside gene matches: 4. The CDR3 runs 15 residues. Looked up from germline, CDR1 is MDHEN and CDR2 is SYDVKM. Here the CDR3 reads CASSRLAGNYNEQFF. The DNA of the CDR3 is TGTGCCAGCAGCAGACTAGCGGGGAACTACAATGAGCAGTTCTTC. The whole variable domain, remainder taken from reference TRBV28 and TRBJ2-1, is DVKVTQSSRYLVKRTGEKVFLECVQDMDHENMFWYRQDPGLGLRLIYFSYDVKMKEKGDIPEGYSVSREKKERFSLILESASTNQTSMYLCASSRLAGNYNEQFFGPGTRLTVL.

This chain uses TRBV4-1 with TRBJ1-2; D call uncertain. The CDR3 is made up of 15 amino acids. Germline-derived CDR1 and CDR2 are MGHRA and YSYEKL. Trimming pared 0 bases from V and 4 bases from J, leaving 12 bases between. CDR3 in DNA: TGCGCCAGCAGCCAAGATCAGGCGGTGAGCTATGGCTACACCTTC. As protein: CASSQDQAVSYGYTF.

About this clone: A junction boundary mismatches the germline segment, possibly from a read error. This chain joins TRBV6-5 and TRBJ2-1; D is perhaps TRBD2 (5 bases). The CDR3 is 15 amino acids. Per the germline V gene, CDR1 is MNHEY and CDR2 is SVGAGI. CDR3 sequence: CASSHSEGPYNEQFF. For the CDR3, the DNA is TGTGCCAGCAGTCACTCAGAGGGCCCCTACAATGAGCAGTTCTTC.

The genes are TRBV11-1 and TRBJ1-1; a weak D match, TRBD1 (5 bases). Germline CDR1 SGHAT, CDR2 FQDESV (reference sequence). The CDR3 totals 13 residues. The ends were cut back, 8 bases at V and 1 base at J, with 11 bases in the middle. The CDR3 sequence: CASRQFTNTEAFF. The CDR3 bases are TGTGCCAGCCGACAGTTTACGAACACTGAAGCTTTCTTT.

This chain joins TRBV29-1 and TRBJ2-3; no definite D call. The CDR3 has 13 amino acids. V was cut by 3 bases and J by 3 bases, with 10 bases left in between. Looked up from germline, CDR1 is SQVTM and CDR2 is ANQGSEA. CDR3 in amino acids: CSVDPKATDTQYF. The CDR3 DNA sequence: TGCAGCGTTGACCCCAAGGCTACAGATACGCAGTATTTT.

V gene TRBV5-6 combines with J gene TRBJ2-7; 10 positions agree with TRBD1. CDR3 length: 16 residues. V dropped 4 bases and J dropped 0; count of bases not matched to a gene: 7. Per the germline V gene, CDR1 is SGHDT and CDR2 is YYEEEE. The CDR3 region is CASSGSGTGASYEQYF. The CDR3 coding sequence is TGTGCCAGCAGCGGGTCCGGGACAGGGGCCTCCTACGAGCAGTACTTC.

The chain recombines TRBV7-9 with TRBJ2-7; either TRBD1 or TRBD2 may fit D (5 bases each). The CDR3 consists of 17 residues. The germline V and J ends were trimmed by 1 base and 3 bases, with 19 bases remaining between them. The germline CDR1 and CDR2 sequences are SEHNR and FQNEAQ (reference sequence). CDR3 in DNA: TGTGCCAGCAGCTTAGTGGGCCTCCGGGACCAAAGCTACGAGCAGTACTTC. Encoded protein: CASSLVGLRDQSYEQYF.

This chain joins TRBV6-1 and TRBJ2-3, with D tentatively TRBD1 (6 bases). This CDR3 region has 14 residues. Germline V lookup: CDR1 MNHNS, CDR2 SASEGT. V was cut by 1 base and J by 4 bases, with 9 bases left in between. For the CDR3, the DNA is TGTGCCAGCAGTGAAGTGGGGGCGGCAGATACGCAGTATTTT. Residues: CASSEVGAADTQYF.

Only a few counts were recorded for this clone. The chain uses TRBV11-1 and TRBJ1-1, with 7 bases that match TRBD1. The ends lost 5 bases at V and 4 bases at J; junction bases unmatched: 4. CDR1 and CDR2 from the germline V gene are SGHAT and FQDESV (reference sequence). This CDR3 is built from 13 residues. The CDR3 coding sequence is TGTGCCAGCAGCGCGACAGGGAGCACTGAAGCTTTCTTT. Its protein is CASSATGSTEAFF.

J is TRBJ1-3 and V is TRBV28, with D unclear. Germline V gene lookup returns CDR1 MDHEN and CDR2 SYDVKM. The CDR3 has 15 amino acids. Trimming removed 7 bases from V and 0 bases from J, with 13 bases in between. The CDR3 sequence is CASIPPAGSGNTIYF. CDR3 sequence (DNA): TGTGCCAGCATACCCCCCGCAGGCTCTGGAAACACCATATATTTT. The whole variable domain, filled in from reference TRBV28 and TRBJ1-3, reads DVKVTQSSRYLVKRTGEKVFLECVQDMDHENMFWYRQDPGLGLRLIYFSYDVKMKEKGDIPEGYSVSREKKERFSLILESASTNQTSMYLCASIPPAGSGNTIYFGEGSWLTVV.

The genes are TRBV7-6 and TRBJ2-5; 13 bases agree with TRBD2. This CDR3 has 16 residues. CDR1 is SGHVS and CDR2 is FNYEAQ in the germline V gene. V lost 5 bases, J lost 5 bases, and 8 bases stayed unmatched. The CDR3 is CASSSGLAGAIETQYF. CDR3 nucleotide sequence: TGTGCCAGCAGCAGCGGACTAGCGGGAGCAATTGAGACCCAGTACTTC.

The genes are TRBV7-9 and TRBJ2-7; the D gene is possibly TRBD1 (6 bases). The CDR3 spans 14 residues. Germline CDR1 reads SEHNR; CDR2 reads FQNEAQ (reference sequence). The germline V and J ends were trimmed by 4 bases and 2 bases, with 12 bases remaining between them. CDR3 nucleotide sequence: TGTGCCAGCAGCTCCTCGGGACAAACCTACGAGCAGTACTTC. Translating it yields CASSSSGQTYEQYF.

The CDR3 spells CASRIPGLGETQYF. As DNA, the CDR3 is TGTGCCAGTAGAATTCCGGGTCTGGGGGAGACCCAGTACTTC. The chain joins TRBV28 to TRBJ2-5, with D unclear. V lost 9 bases and J 5 bases, leaving 19 bases between the germline ends. This CDR3 comprises 14 residues. The germline V gene has CDR1 MDHEN and CDR2 SYDVKM.

The chain is built from TRBV10-2 and TRBJ1-3, with TRBD1 matching 7 bases. The V segment lost 6 bases and the J segment 0 bases; nucleotides outside the gene matches: 5. The CDR3 is 15 residues long. Germline V gives CDR1 WSHSY, CDR2 SAAADI. CDR3 sequence reads: CASRRQGNSGNTIYF. CDR3 coding DNA: TGCGCCAGCAGACGACAGGGAAACTCTGGAAACACCATATATTTT.

The chain recombines TRBV9 with TRBJ2-4; a possible D gene is TRBD2 (5 bases). Trimming pared 2 bases from V and 6 bases from J, leaving 12 bases between. Germline CDR1 and CDR2: SGDLS and YYNGEE. This CDR3 is built from 14 residues. The CDR3 DNA follows: TGTGCCAGCAGCGTTGCCGGGGTCTCAAACATTCAGTACTTC. Its translation is CASSVAGVSNIQYF.

This clone was observed a single time. The V gene is TRBV12-5, the J gene TRBJ2-1; 11 nucleotides match TRBD2. The CDR3 contains 20 residues. The junction had 19 bases not matched to a gene; V was cut back by 2 bases and J by 7 bases. Germline CDR1 is LGHNT and CDR2 is FRNRAP. CDR3 sequence reads: CASGLFPGTSGRPARNEQFF. The DNA for the CDR3 is TGTGCTAGTGGTTTGTTTCCCGGGACTAGCGGACGACCAGCGAGAAATGAGCAGTTCTTC.

The J gene is TRBJ2-1, the V gene TRBV2, with 7 bases matching TRBD2. V lost 4 bases, J lost 2 bases, and 5 bases stayed unmatched. Per germline, CDR1 SNHLY and CDR2 FYNNEI. The CDR3 is 15 residues long. The CDR3 sequence: CASSGGGATYNEQFF. Written as DNA, the CDR3 is TGTGCCAGCAGTGGGGGGGGAGCAACCTACAATGAGCAGTTCTTC.